These T cell receptor beta chains were read from a single sample in a study of Graves' ophthalmopathy and Graves' hyperthyroidism. MiXCR was run by TCRdb on the multiplex PCR reads, yielding one entry per CDR3 protein. The table lists 150,000 or so distinct CDR3 sequences, approximately 40% of them singletons. The sequencing input was peripheral blood. Receptors were obtained from a middle-aged woman with Graves' ophthalmopathy. Both conserved end residues are part of each CDR3. D genes are given only for firm matches. Rows may omit the clone size; those that give it use once, few, many or a size class.

d_call,j_call,clone_size,v_call,cdr3_aa,cdr3_nt
.,TRBJ1-3,many,TRBV7-2,CASSAGVSGNTIYF,TGTGCCAGCAGCGCAGGGGTCTCTGGAAACACCATATATTTT
.,TRBJ1-2,few,TRBV30,CAWRRRVLTGYTF,TGTGCCTGGAGGAGACGCGTACTCACTGGCTACACCTTC
TRBD1,TRBJ1-6,.,TRBV2,CASLGTGPYSPLHF,TGTGCCAGCCTGGGGACAGGACCATATTCACCCCTCCACTTT
.,TRBJ1-6,many,TRBV4-3,CASSQDAEAGLISPLHF,TGCGCCAGCAGCCAAGACGCAGAGGCAGGGTTAATCTCACCCCTCCACTTT
.,TRBJ2-7,many,TRBV28,CASSSTLYEQYF,TGTGCCAGCAGTTCGACACTTTACGAGCAGTACTTC
.,TRBJ1-1,many,TRBV19,CASSTQGPEAFF,TGTGCCAGTAGTACCCAGGGGCCTGAAGCTTTCTTT
TRBD1,TRBJ1-5,many,TRBV27,CASSLSWEGAYQPQHF,TGTGCCAGCAGTTTAAGTTGGGAGGGGGCCTATCAGCCCCAGCATTTT
.,TRBJ1-1,once,TRBV12-3/TRBV12-4,CASSLVGRATNTEAFF,TGTGCCAGCAGTTTAGTTGGCAGGGCGACGAACACTGAAGCTTTCTTT
.,TRBJ2-5,many,TRBV30,CAWSGKDAETQYF,TGTGCCTGGAGTGGGAAGGACGCGGAGACCCAGTACTTC
.,TRBJ1-2,many,TRBV19,CASSLQGSNYGYTF,TGTGCCAGCAGTCTCCAGGGTTCCAACTATGGCTACACCTTC
TRBD1,TRBJ1-5,many,TRBV7-2,CASSLRQGVGQPQHF,TGTGCCAGCAGCTTAAGACAGGGGGTGGGTCAGCCCCAGCATTTT
.,TRBJ2-7,.,TRBV24-1,CATSDGGLSYEQYF,TGTGCCACCAGTGATGGGGGCCTATCCTACGAGCAGTACTTC
.,TRBJ2-5,many,TRBV11-2,CASSPIRVVGTQYF,TGTGCCAGCAGCCCGATTAGGGTCGTGGGGACCCAGTACTTC
.,TRBJ2-5,.,TRBV29-1,CSVERSSQETQYF,TGCAGCGTTGAAAGGTCAAGCCAAGAGACCCAGTACTTC
.,TRBJ2-4,.,TRBV20-1,CSARETGTSKNIQYF,TGCAGTGCTAGAGAAACCGGGACTTCCAAAAACATTCAGTACTTC
.,TRBJ1-2,many,TRBV12-3/TRBV12-4,CASSLSANYGYTF,TGTGCCAGCAGTTTGTCAGCTAACTATGGCTACACCTTC
.,TRBJ1-2,.,TRBV6-1,CASNGAYGYTF,TGTGCCAGCAACGGAGCCTATGGCTACACCTTC
TRBD2,TRBJ2-5,many,TRBV28,CASSLTSGRAIYGTQYF,TGTGCCAGCAGTTTAACCAGCGGGAGGGCAATTTACGGGACCCAGTACTTC
.,TRBJ1-1,many,TRBV7-2,CASSLDRYTEAFF,TGTGCCAGCAGCTTAGACAGGTACACTGAAGCTTTCTTT
.,TRBJ1-1,.,TRBV12-3/TRBV12-4,CASSFNWLTEAFF,TGTGCCAGCAGTTTCAATTGGTTGACTGAAGCTTTCTTT
.,TRBJ1-2,many,TRBV5-4,CASRGLGEGAGYTF,TGTGCCAGCAGGGGGCTTGGGGAAGGGGCCGGCTACACCTTC
.,TRBJ2-5,.,TRBV5-1,CASSLQPPDNQETQYF,TGCGCCAGCAGCTTACAGCCCCCGGACAACCAAGAGACCCAGTACTTC
.,TRBJ2-2,many,TRBV6-2/TRBV6-3,CASCRHLNTGELFF,TGTGCCAGCTGCAGACACCTGAACACCGGGGAGCTGTTTTTT
TRBD2,TRBJ2-2,many,TRBV28,CASSLGLAGGTGELFF,TGTGCCAGCAGTTTGGGACTAGCGGGAGGCACCGGGGAGCTGTTTTTT
.,TRBJ1-1,many,TRBV13,CASTLRGWNTEAFF,TGTGCCAGCACCCTGCGGGGGTGGAACACTGAAGCTTTCTTT
TRBD1,TRBJ2-7,.,TRBV7-8,CASSLGTGYSYEQYF,TGTGCCAGCAGCTTAGGGACAGGCTATTCTTACGAGCAGTACTTC
.,TRBJ1-2,once,TRBV5-1,CASSSRDNYGYTF,TGCGCCAGCAGCTCCCGGGACAACTATGGCTACACCTTC